Below are 10 T cell receptor beta chains sequenced from a single sample in a study of a mutant IDH1 vaccine in newly diagnosed glioma. Time point described: week 35, safety follow-up. It was 300 ug of mutant IDH1 20-mer peptide that made up each vaccine dose, given with topical imiquimod. Measured with immunoSEQ multiplex PCR; TCRdb has only the in-frame clones, and not every one. The table has some 31,000 clones, 60% to 80% seen once. Their cognate antigens are unknown. Here the sequenced sample was PBMCs, taken from a glioma patient whose treatment included an IDH1 peptide vaccine. All receptors derive from a woman aged 25 to 45 with glioma. Some clones in this sample may be carry-over from other donors' samples.

The chain recombines TRBV4-1 with TRBJ2-1; either TRBD1 or TRBD2 may supply D (7 bases each). V was cut by 4 bases and J by 6 bases, with 19 bases left in between. The CDR3 consists of 16 residues. From germline, CDR1 is MGHRA and CDR2 YSYEKL. CDR3 sequence: CASSPQGGVRGNEQFF. The CDR3 DNA reads TGCGCCAGCAGCCCCCAGGGGGGGGTAAGGGGCAATGAGCAGTTCTTC.

The chain carries TRBV6-1 and TRBJ1-2; tentative D call: TRBD1 (6 bases). The V gene's germline CDR1 is MNHNS and CDR2 SASEGT. CDR3 length: 13 amino acids. Between the trimmed V and J ends, which lost 1 base and 8 bases, there was a span of 11 bases. In nucleotides, the CDR3 is TGTGCCAGCAGTGAAGGCCTACAGGGAGGCTACACCTTC. It is translated as CASSEGLQGGYTF.

V is TRBV27 and J is TRBJ1-1; the match to TRBD1 covers 9 bases. The CDR3 spans 15 residues. With V trimmed by 4 bases and J by 8 bases, 11 bases remained unmatched. Germline CDR1 MNHEY, CDR2 SMNVEV (reference sequence). The CDR3 nucleotides read TGTGCCAGCAGTTCATCCCGTACAGGGGGCATCGAAGCTTTCTTT. Its translation is CASSSSRTGGIEAFF.

For the CDR3, the DNA is TGTGCCAGCAGCTCCCAAGACAGGGGGCGGACTGAAGCTTTCTTT. Translating it yields CASSSQDRGRTEAFF. V gene TRBV13 combines with J gene TRBJ1-1, with 10 positions matching TRBD1. The CDR3 has 15 amino acids. Germline CDR1 reads PRHDT; CDR2 reads FYEKMQ (reference sequence). With 4 bases clipped from V and 5 bases from J, the junction kept 7 bases outside the gene matches.

The chain uses TRBV7-6 and TRBJ1-2; no definite D call. Looked up from germline, CDR1 is SGHVS and CDR2 is FNYEAQ. V lost 2 bases and J lost 4, with 14 bases in between. The CDR3 sequence is 15 residues long. The CDR3 DNA follows: TGTGCCAGCAGCTTACGACACCCCCCTCCCTATGGCTACACCTTC. It specifies CASSLRHPPPYGYTF.

The chain employs TRBV10-3 and TRBJ2-5; D perhaps matches TRBD1 (7 bases). Between the trimmed V and J ends, which lost 8 bases and 0 bases, there was a span of 13 bases. This CDR3 is built from 14 residues. Germline V gives CDR1 ENHRY, CDR2 SYGVKD. The chain's CDR3 is CAIGGGGHQETQYF. DNA of the CDR3: TGTGCCATCGGAGGGGGCGGGCACCAAGAGACCCAGTACTTC.

This clone is categorized as medium-sized. The chain combines TRBV19 with TRBJ1-2; 7 bases agree with TRBD1. The CDR3 totals 15 residues. J gave up 4 bases and V 3 bases, and 8 bases lay outside the gene matches. Germline loops: CDR1 LNHDA, CDR2 SQIVND (reference sequence). CDR3 loop: CASSIGDSDVYGYTF. As DNA, the CDR3 is TGTGCCAGTAGTATCGGGGACAGCGACGTCTATGGCTACACCTTC.

This clone has a handful of counts. The chain uses TRBV28 and TRBJ2-3; possible D gene TRBD2, 6 bases. Per germline, CDR1 MDHEN and CDR2 SYDVKM. The CDR3 has 17 residues. V lost 5 bases and J lost 0, with 18 bases in between. DNA for the CDR3: TGTGCCAGCAGTGGCGCGGGATCTCGTCATAGCACAGATACGCAGTATTTT. The encoded protein is CASSGAGSRHSTDTQYF.

This clone was counted once. The chain carries TRBV28 and TRBJ1-2; D perhaps matches TRBD1 (6 bases). Trimming shortened V by 5 bases and J by 7 bases, and 17 bases separated the two germline ends. Germline CDR1 MDHEN, CDR2 SYDVKM. CDR3 size: 14 residues. The CDR3 DNA follows: TGTGCCAGCAGTCCCGACCACAGGGTGGGTGGCTACACCTTC. Translation: CASSPDHRVGGYTF.

This clone was counted a single time. V gene TRBV2 combines with J gene TRBJ1-4; a weak D match, TRBD1 (6 bases). The CDR3 runs 13 residues. The V and J ends lost 3 bases and 8 bases respectively, with 10 bases between them. Germline V gene lookup returns CDR1 SNHLY and CDR2 FYNNEI. The CDR3 loop is CASSDRGGEKLFF. CDR3 nucleotides: TGTGCCAGCAGTGATCGGGGGGGCGAAAAACTGTTTTTT.